The 13 T cell receptor beta chains presented below share a single source sample, sequenced in a study of beta chain features in type 1 diabetes. Study-level findings and limits: A moderate, significant TCRB CDR3 shortening appeared in type 1 diabetes across four CD4+ subsets.

The whole isolated RNA underwent reverse transcription, so sequencing captured expressed TCRB transcripts. Profiling relied on immunoSEQ multiplex PCR, and the TCRdb table lists in-frame clones only, not all of them. The sample lists roughly 160,000 clones; 7.8% were seen once. Their antigens remain unidentified. The source material was central memory CD4+ T cells from blood. The receptors here all came from a woman aged 40 to 50 with type 1 diabetes.

The V gene is TRBV7-9, the J gene TRBJ1-5; TRBD1 is a possible D gene (6 bases). Trimming cost V 5 bases and J 5 bases, with 10 bases left between them. This CDR3 spans 13 amino acids. Germline values: CDR1 SEHNR, CDR2 FQNEAQ (reference sequence). DNA of the CDR3: TGTGCCAGCAGCACGAACAGGGATCAGCCCCAGCATTTT. Translation: CASSTNRDQPQHF.

This clone was picked up a small number of times. The chain has TRBV19 and TRBJ1-2; 7 bases are a match to TRBD1. The CDR3 has 16 residues. V shed 5 bases and J 8 bases; nucleotides not matched to a gene: 17. CDR1 is LNHDA and CDR2 is SQIVND in the germline V gene (reference sequence). The CDR3: CASSLPHRDSIEGYTF. The CDR3 DNA reads as TGTGCCAGTAGTCTCCCTCACCGGGACAGTATAGAAGGCTACACCTTC.

This clone was seen a few times. V gene TRBV5-1 combines with J gene TRBJ2-1; no clear D. Germline-derived CDR1 and CDR2 are SGHRS and YFSETQ. The CDR3 has 15 residues. V lost 2 bases to trimming and J lost 0 bases, with 9 bases between them. This CDR3 is CASSLEATSYNEQFF. As DNA, the CDR3 is TGCGCCAGCAGCTTAGAAGCGACCTCCTACAATGAGCAGTTCTTC.

This clone was picked up many times. V gene TRBV20-1 combines with J gene TRBJ1-1; D remains unclear. Germline V gives CDR1 DFQATT, CDR2 SNEGSKA (reference sequence). V gave up 8 bases and J gave up 3 bases, with 10 bases separating them. CDR3 length: 11 amino acids. The CDR3 is CSTRGDTEAFF. CDR3 in DNA: TGCAGTACCCGCGGAGACACTGAAGCTTTCTTT.

This clone was found a few times. The rearrangement joins TRBV28 to TRBJ2-1; weak D call: TRBD1 (6 bases). Germline V gene data show CDR1 as MDHEN and CDR2 as SYDVKM. The V end was cut by 6 bases, the J end by 4 bases, with 7 bases between. The CDR3 covers 12 residues. CDR3 residues: CASRTGYNEQFF. The CDR3 DNA reads as TGTGCCAGCAGAACAGGGTACAATGAGCAGTTCTTC.

This clone was seen only a few times. The chain employs TRBV14 and TRBJ1-4, with D tentatively TRBD1 (5 bases). Germline V gives CDR1 SGHDN, CDR2 FVKESK. The V and J ends lost 0 bases and 7 bases respectively, with 15 bases between them. This CDR3 region has 16 residues. This chain's CDR3 is CASSQEGVGRTEKLFF. CDR3 bases: TGTGCCAGCAGCCAAGAAGGGGTCGGCCGGACTGAAAAACTGTTTTTT. The full variable domain, completed using reference TRBV14 and TRBJ1-4, is EAGVTQFPSHSVIEKGQTVTLRCDPISGHDNLYWYRRVMGKEIKFLLHFVKESKQDESGMPNNRFLAERTGGTYSTLKVQPAELEDSGVYFCASSQEGVGRTEKLFFGSGTQLSVL.

This clone was seen a few times. V and J are TRBV30 and TRBJ1-2, with 10 bases matching TRBD1. Trimming at V came to 3 bases and at J to 8 bases, leaving 6 bases not matched to a gene. This CDR3 is 13 amino acids long. CDR1 is GTSNPN, CDR2 SVGIG, per germline (reference sequence). CDR3 coding DNA: TGTGCCTGGAGCGGGACAGGGGCTCGCGGCTACACCTTC. It is translated as CAWSGTGARGYTF.

The J gene is TRBJ1-6, the V gene TRBV7-9; TRBD1 matches 8 bases. The germline V gene has CDR1 SEHNR and CDR2 FQNEAQ (reference sequence). V lost 6 bases, J lost 9 bases, and 1 base stayed unmatched. The CDR3 has 12 residues. The CDR3 spells CASRQGGSPLHF. The CDR3 nucleotides are TGTGCCAGCAGACAGGGGGGTTCACCCCTCCACTTT. The entire variable domain, with the rest obtained from reference TRBV7-9 and TRBJ1-6, is as follows: DTGVSQNPRHKITKRGQNVTFRCDPISEHNRLYWYRQTLGQGPEFLTYFQNEAQLEKSRLLSDRFSAERPKGSFSTLEIQRTEQGDSAMYLCASRQGGSPLHFGNGTRLTVT.

This clone was seen only a few times. The chain uses TRBV2 and TRBJ1-2, with TRBD1 identical over 10 bases. The V gene end was trimmed by 5 bases and the J gene end by 2 bases; junction bases not matched to a gene: 5. The CDR3 loop spans 15 amino acids. Germline V gene data show CDR1 as SNHLY and CDR2 as FYNNEI. CDR3 residues: CASSTDRGLNYGYTF. The CDR3, as DNA: TGTGCCAGCAGTACCGACAGGGGGCTAAACTATGGCTACACCTTC.

This sequence joins TRBV7-2 and TRBJ2-7; a possible D gene is TRBD1 (5 bases). Looked up from germline, CDR1 is SGHTA and CDR2 is FQGNSA. This CDR3 contains 16 residues. With 1 base removed from V and 5 bases from J, the gap between germline ends came to 18 bases. The CDR3 sequence is CASSLDRGQGRNEQYF. CDR3 in DNA: TGTGCCAGCAGCTTAGATCGAGGTCAGGGTCGCAACGAGCAGTACTTC.

Only a few counts were recorded for this clone. The V gene is TRBV5-6, the J gene TRBJ1-6; 9 nucleotides align to TRBD1. Germline CDR1 reads SGHDT; CDR2 reads YYEEEE. J was trimmed by 0 bases and V by 5 bases; bases with no gene match: 12. CDR3 length: 19 residues. The CDR3 loop is CASSRGDREVNSYNSPLHF. For the CDR3, the DNA is TGTGCCAGCAGTCGCGGGGACAGGGAAGTCAACTCCTATAATTCACCCCTCCACTTT.

The chain couples TRBV7-2 to TRBJ1-3; TRBD1 matches at 7 bases. CDR1 and CDR2 from the germline V gene are SGHTA and FQGNSA. This CDR3 is built from 16 residues. Germline trimming cut 5 bases from V and 0 bases from J; bases unmatched to any gene: 7. The CDR3 sequence: CASSPGTVISGNTIYF. CDR3 DNA: TGTGCCAGCAGCCCCGGGACAGTCATCTCTGGAAACACCATATATTTT.

This clone was recorded a few times. V usage is TRBV7-3 and J usage is TRBJ1-6; tentative D call: TRBD1 (5 bases). The CDR3 totals 13 residues. The V gene lost 4 bases and the J gene lost 8 bases, with 9 bases spanning the gap. Germline V gives CDR1 SGHTA, CDR2 FQGTGA. The CDR3 DNA sequence: TGTGCCAGCAGCTCCCAGGGTGATTCACCCCTCCACTTT. Translation gives CASSSQGDSPLHF. The full variable domain, in which reference TRBV7-3 and TRBJ1-6 provide the parts outside the CDR3, is GAGVSQTPSNKVTEKGKYVELRCDPISGHTALYWYRQSLGQGPEFLIYFQGTGAADDSGLPNDRFFAVRPEGSVSTLKIQRTERGDSAVYLCASSSQGDSPLHFGNGTRLTVT.